Listed below are T cell receptor beta chains from one sample, sequenced in a study of T cell repertoires in cytomegalovirus infection. TCRdb fed the reads into MiXCR, producing one record per CDR3 protein. The table lists 750,000 to 900,000 distinct CDR3 sequences, about 27% of them singletons. The antigens these receptors bind are not known. The input for sequencing was cultured CD8+ T cells from PBMCs, taken from culture after CMV antigen stimulation. The receptors were gathered from a human donor in good health (CMV status not recorded). Some clones in this sample may be carry-over from other donors' samples. The CDR3 runs from the conserved cysteine through the conserved F or W. D genes are given only for firm matches. Clone size is shown for a subset of rows, as once, few, many or a class of expanded clone.

clone_size,d_call,v_call,j_call,cdr3_nt,cdr3_aa
.,TRBD2,TRBV7-6,TRBJ2-6,TGTGCCAGCAGCCTGGGACTAGCGGGGGGGCCCGGGGCCAACGTCCTGACTTTC,CASSLGLAGGPGANVLTF
.,TRBD1,TRBV7-6,TRBJ2-5,TGTGCCAGCAGCCGGCCAAGTACAGGGGGCAGTGAGACCCAGTACTTC,CASSRPSTGGSETQYF
once,.,TRBV4-1,TRBJ1-1,TGCGCCAGCAGCCAAGATCTTGTCCTCATGAACACTGAAGCTTTCTTT,CASSQDLVLMNTEAFF
.,.,TRBV7-9,TRBJ2-2,TGTGCCAGCAGCTTGTCCAGCGGCACCGGGGAGCTGTTTTTT,CASSLSSGTGELFF
.,TRBD1,TRBV5-1,TRBJ1-1,TGCGCCAGCAGCTTGGAACCGCAGGGGGCGGTGAACACTGAAGCTTTCTTT,CASSLEPQGAVNTEAFF
few,.,TRBV7-6,TRBJ1-5,TGTGCCAGCAGCCCGTCGATAAATCAGCCCCAGCATTTT,CASSPSINQPQHF
few,.,TRBV12-3/TRBV12-4,TRBJ1-2,TGTGCCAGCAATCCTTGGGGGCCCCTTAATCGCTACACCTTC,CASNPWGPLNRYTF
.,TRBD1,TRBV11-1,TRBJ1-2,TGTGCCAGCAGCAATAGGAGACAGGGCACTGGCTACACCTTC,CASSNRRQGTGYTF
.,TRBD2,TRBV20-1,TRBJ2-3,TGCAGTGCTAGAGCGAAGCGGGATGGCACAGATACGCAGTATTTT,CSARAKRDGTDTQYF
few,TRBD1,TRBV20-1,TRBJ1-5,TGCAGTGCTAGGCCTCGGACCGGGACAGGGGGTGGACAGCCCCAGCATTTT,CSARPRTGTGGGQPQHF
.,TRBD2,TRBV7-9,TRBJ2-1,TGTGCCAGCACGAGGAGCGGGGAATACAATGAGCAGTTCTTC,CASTRSGEYNEQFF
many,TRBD1,TRBV28,TRBJ2-2,TGTGCCAGTGATAAGTTGAGGGGGCCGAACACCGGGGAGCTGTTTTTT,CASDKLRGPNTGELFF
.,.,TRBV7-6,TRBJ1-2,TGTGCCAGCAGCTTAGAGAGGGGCCCAGAGGCTGGCTACACCTTC,CASSLERGPEAGYTF
few,.,TRBV24-1,TRBJ2-2,TGTGCCACCAGTGATCCTTGGCAGGGCGCGGAGCTGTTTTTT,CATSDPWQGAELFF
few,TRBD2,TRBV12-3/TRBV12-4,TRBJ2-2,TGTGCCAGCAGCTCCGGACTAGCGGCCCCCGAAATCACCGGGGAGCTGTTTTTT,CASSSGLAAPEITGELFF
once,TRBD2,TRBV3-1,TRBJ2-1,TGTGCCAGCAGCCAGAGCCACCCGGGACTAGCGGGGGTTTACAATGAGCAGTTCTTC,CASSQSHPGLAGVYNEQFF
few,TRBD1,TRBV6-2/TRBV6-3,TRBJ1-2,TGTGCCAGCAGGACTAACAGGGGCCACTATGGCTACACCTTC,CASRTNRGHYGYTF
.,.,TRBV6-1,TRBJ1-5,TGTGCCAGCCAGGGGTTTGGCAATCAGCCCCAGCATTTT,CASQGFGNQPQHF
few,.,TRBV27,TRBJ1-3,TGTGCCAGCAGTGGAGGGAGTGCTGGAAACACCATATATTTT,CASSGGSAGNTIYF
.,.,TRBV7-7,TRBJ1-1,TGTGCTAGCAGCTTATCTGACGGTAATGAAGCTTTCTTT,CASSLSDGNEAFF
few,TRBD1,TRBV4-2,TRBJ2-1,TGTGCCAGCAGCCAAGGACAGGGCTGGAATGAGCAGTTCTTC,CASSQGQGWNEQFF
.,TRBD1,TRBV15,TRBJ1-6,TGTGCCACCAGCAGAGTGACAGGGGGCGCGAATTCACCCCTCCACTTT,CATSRVTGGANSPLHF
many,.,TRBV7-2,TRBJ2-1,TGTGCCAGCAGTCGTGACAGCAATGAGCAGTTCTTC,CASSRDSNEQFF
.,TRBD2,TRBV19,TRBJ2-2,TGTGCCAGTAGCACCGCCGGGACTAGCGGGGTCGGGACCGGGGAGCTGTTTTTT,CASSTAGTSGVGTGELFF
.,TRBD1,TRBV24-1,TRBJ2-2,TGTGCCACCAGTGAACAAACAGGGGCGAACACCGGGGAGCTGTTTTTT,CATSEQTGANTGELFF
.,TRBD2,TRBV27,TRBJ2-1,TGTGCCAGCAACTCCGTAACTAGCGGGGGATACAATGAGCAGTTCTTC,CASNSVTSGGYNEQFF
few,.,TRBV7-9,TRBJ2-5,TGTGCCAGCAGCTCCCTCGGAAGTAGGGAGACCCAGTACTTC,CASSSLGSRETQYF
.,TRBD1,TRBV6-5,TRBJ1-3,TGTGCCAGCAGTTACTTGTGGCCCGACAGGGGTGTAGACACCATATATTTT,CASSYLWPDRGVDTIYF
many,.,TRBV6-2/TRBV6-3,TRBJ1-5,TGTGCCAGCAGTTACACTGGGACGAGCAATCAGCCCCAGCATTTT,CASSYTGTSNQPQHF
.,TRBD2,TRBV7-9,TRBJ2-3,TGTGCCAGCGTGGCGGGGGGTCCAACAGCCACAGATACGCAGTATTTT,CASVAGGPTATDTQYF
.,.,TRBV7-6,TRBJ1-1,TGTGCCAGCAGCTTAGACCCTAGAGGGGGAGGAACTGAAGCTTTCTTT,CASSLDPRGGGTEAFF
.,.,TRBV12-3/TRBV12-4,TRBJ2-2,TGTGCCAGCAGTCCCCAGGGTCTTTACGACACCGGGGAGCTGTTTTTT,CASSPQGLYDTGELFF
.,.,TRBV7-9,TRBJ1-5,TGTGCCAGCAGCCGGGAGGGGGATTTCAATCAGCCCCAGCATTTT,CASSREGDFNQPQHF
.,.,TRBV18,TRBJ2-2,TGTGCCAGCTCACCAGCCGGGGTGACCGGGGAGCTGTTTTTT,CASSPAGVTGELFF
few,TRBD1,TRBV25-1,TRBJ2-1,TGTGCCAGCAGTGTTTATTCAGGGGGTTCCTACAATGAGCAGTTCTTC,CASSVYSGGSYNEQFF
.,TRBD1,TRBV4-3,TRBJ2-1,TGCGCCAGCAGCAAGGGGGCAAATGAGCAGTTCTTC,CASSKGANEQFF
many,TRBD1,TRBV28,TRBJ2-3,TGTGCCAGCAGTACCCCGGGACAGGACAGCACAGATACGCAGTATTTT,CASSTPGQDSTDTQYF
few,TRBD1,TRBV7-9,TRBJ1-1,TGTGCCAGCAGCGGTCGGGACAGGGACTTCATGAACACTGAAGCTTTCTTT,CASSGRDRDFMNTEAFF
many,.,TRBV7-6,TRBJ1-5,TGTGCCAGCAGCTCGCGCTGGTCGCCCCAGCATTTT,CASSSRWSPQHF
few,.,TRBV7-8,TRBJ2-1,TGTGCCAGCAGCCCGAGGGAAAAGCGGAATGAGCAGTTCTTC,CASSPREKRNEQFF
few,.,TRBV27,TRBJ1-2,TGTGCCACGGCGGGTACGGGAAAGGATGGCTACACCTTC,CATAGTGKDGYTF
.,.,TRBV7-6,TRBJ2-1,TGTGCCAGCAGCTTAGTGGGACCCGAGCAGTTCTTC,CASSLVGPEQFF
.,.,TRBV27,TRBJ2-1,TGTGCCAGCAGTTTGTCCGGACCGGTGTACAATGAGCAGTTCTTC,CASSLSGPVYNEQFF
.,.,TRBV14,TRBJ2-7,TGTGCCAGCAGCCAAGAAGCCGGACGTATCTACGAGCAGTACTTC,CASSQEAGRIYEQYF
.,TRBD1,TRBV7-9,TRBJ2-7,TGTGCCAGCAGCACGGACAGGGGGCTGGGGTACGAGCAGTACTTC,CASSTDRGLGYEQYF
.,.,TRBV9,TRBJ2-1,TGTGCCAGCAGCGTAGGAGGGACGGTGACCTACAATGAGCAGTTCTTC,CASSVGGTVTYNEQFF
.,TRBD1,TRBV20-1,TRBJ2-2,TGCAGAGCGAGGGACAGACAGAACACCGGGGAGCTGTTTTTT,CRARDRQNTGELFF